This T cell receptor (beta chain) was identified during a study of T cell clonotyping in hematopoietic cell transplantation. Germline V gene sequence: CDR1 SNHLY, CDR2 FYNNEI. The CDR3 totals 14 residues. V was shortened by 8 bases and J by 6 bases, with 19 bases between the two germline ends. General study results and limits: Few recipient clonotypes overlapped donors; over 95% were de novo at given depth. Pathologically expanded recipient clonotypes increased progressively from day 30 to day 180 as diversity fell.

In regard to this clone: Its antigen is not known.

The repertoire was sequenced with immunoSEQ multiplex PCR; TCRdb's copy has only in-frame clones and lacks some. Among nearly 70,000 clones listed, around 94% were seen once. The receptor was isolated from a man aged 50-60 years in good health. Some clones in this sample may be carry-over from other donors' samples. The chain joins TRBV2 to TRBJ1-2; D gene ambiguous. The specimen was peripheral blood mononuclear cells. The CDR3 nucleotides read TGTGCCAGCTCTTTCCTTCCGAAGGGAGATGGCTACACCTTC. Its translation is CASSFLPKGDGYTF.